This TCR beta chain was sequenced for a study of blood T cell repertoires in COVID-19. Study as a whole: The study drew acute and convalescent COVID-19 samples from the United States, Italy and Spain.

Patients of the Seattle cohort, enrolled during active infection, were followed longitudinally. The V gene end was trimmed by 2 bases and the J gene end by 6 bases; junction bases not matched to a gene: 19. The CDR3 spans 20 residues. Looked up from germline, CDR1 is MGHRA and CDR2 is YSYEKL. In the original analysis: The authors estimated nucleated cell counts from reference gene primer amplification. The table came from immunoSEQ multiplex PCR; TCRdb's copy has only in-frame clones and leaves some out. Clonal size and the V and J genes are those of that table, whereas D and trimming came from the DNA. The table shows 120,000 to 150,000 clones, with 65% to 85% occurring only once.

The source is a man younger than 45 with COVID-19, enrolled during active disease. The sequenced sample was peripheral blood. The chain carries TRBV4-1 and TRBJ2-7; the match to TRBD2 covers 13 bases. The CDR3 region has the DNA TGCGCCAGCAGCCAAAAAGGAGAAGGAGGACTAGCGGGAGTTTTAAGCGAGCAGTACTTC. It translates to CASSQKGEGGLAGVLSEQYF.